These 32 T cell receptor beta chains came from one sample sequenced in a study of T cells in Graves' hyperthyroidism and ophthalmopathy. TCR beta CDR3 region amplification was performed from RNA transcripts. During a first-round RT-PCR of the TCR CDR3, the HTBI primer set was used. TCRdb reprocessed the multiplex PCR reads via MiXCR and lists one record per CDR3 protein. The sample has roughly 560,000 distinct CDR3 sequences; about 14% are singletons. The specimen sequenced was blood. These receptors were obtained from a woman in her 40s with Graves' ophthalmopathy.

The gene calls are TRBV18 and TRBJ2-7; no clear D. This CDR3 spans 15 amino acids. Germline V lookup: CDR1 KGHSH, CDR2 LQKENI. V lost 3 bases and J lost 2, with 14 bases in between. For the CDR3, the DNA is TGTGCCAGCTCACCGGCGGCACACGTAACCTACGAGCAGTACTTC. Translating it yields CASSPAAHVTYEQYF. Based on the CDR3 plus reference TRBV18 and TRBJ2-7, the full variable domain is NAGVMQNPRHLVRRRGQEARLRCSPMKGHSHVYWYRQLPEEGLKFMVYLQKENIIDESGMPKERFSAEFPKEGPSILRIQQVVRGDSAAYFCASSPAAHVTYEQYFGPGTRLTVT.

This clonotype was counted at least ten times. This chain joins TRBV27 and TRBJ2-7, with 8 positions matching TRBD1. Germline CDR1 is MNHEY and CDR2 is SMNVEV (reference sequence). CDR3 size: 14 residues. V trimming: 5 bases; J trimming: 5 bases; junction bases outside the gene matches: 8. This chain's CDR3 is CASSRLDRVHEQYF. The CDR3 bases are TGTGCCAGCAGTCGACTGGACAGGGTCCACGAGCAGTACTTC.

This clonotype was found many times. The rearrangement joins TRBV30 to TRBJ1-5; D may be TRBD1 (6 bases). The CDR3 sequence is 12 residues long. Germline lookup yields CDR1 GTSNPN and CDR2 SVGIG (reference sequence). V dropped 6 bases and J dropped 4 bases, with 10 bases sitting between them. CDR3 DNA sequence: TGTGCCTGCGGAGGGGGGAATCAGCCCCAGCATTTT. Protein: CACGGGNQPQHF.

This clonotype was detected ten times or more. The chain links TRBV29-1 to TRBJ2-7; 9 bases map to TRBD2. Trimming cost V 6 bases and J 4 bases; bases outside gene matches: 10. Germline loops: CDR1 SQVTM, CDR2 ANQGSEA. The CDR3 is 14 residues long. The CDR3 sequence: CSVRRSGSSYEQYF. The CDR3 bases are TGCAGCGTGCGACGTAGCGGGAGTTCTTACGAGCAGTACTTC.

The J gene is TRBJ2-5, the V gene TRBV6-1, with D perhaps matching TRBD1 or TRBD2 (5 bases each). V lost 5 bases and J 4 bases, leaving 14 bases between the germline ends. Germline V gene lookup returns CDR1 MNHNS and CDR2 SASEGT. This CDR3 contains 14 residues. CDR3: CASSRGERLETQYF. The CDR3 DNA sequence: TGTGCCAGCAGTAGAGGGGAACGGTTAGAGACCCAGTACTTC.

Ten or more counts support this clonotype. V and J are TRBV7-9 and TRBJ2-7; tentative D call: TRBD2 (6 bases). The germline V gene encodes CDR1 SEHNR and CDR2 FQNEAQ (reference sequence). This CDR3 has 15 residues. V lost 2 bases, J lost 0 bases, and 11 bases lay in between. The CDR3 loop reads CASSLSGLGSYEQYF. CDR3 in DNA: TGTGCCAGCAGCTTATCGGGACTGGGCTCCTACGAGCAGTACTTC. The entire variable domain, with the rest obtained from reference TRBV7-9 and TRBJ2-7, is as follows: DTGVSQNPRHKITKRGQNVTFRCDPISEHNRLYWYRQTLGQGPEFLTYFQNEAQLEKSRLLSDRFSAERPKGSFSTLEIQRTEQGDSAMYLCASSLSGLGSYEQYFGPGTRLTVT.

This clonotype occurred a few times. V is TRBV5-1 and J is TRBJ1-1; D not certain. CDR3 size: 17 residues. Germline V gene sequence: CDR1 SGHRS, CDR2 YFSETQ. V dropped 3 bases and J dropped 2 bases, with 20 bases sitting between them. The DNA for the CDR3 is TGCGCCAGCAGCTCTCCGCCGGGCTTCGTCCAAAACACTGAAGCTTTCTTT. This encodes CASSSPPGFVQNTEAFF.

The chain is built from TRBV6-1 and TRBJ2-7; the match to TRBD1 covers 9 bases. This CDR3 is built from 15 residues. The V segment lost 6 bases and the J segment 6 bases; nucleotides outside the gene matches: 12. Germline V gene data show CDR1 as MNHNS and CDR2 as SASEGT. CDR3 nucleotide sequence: TGTGCCAGCAGCGTACCGGGACAGGGAAGCGTCGAGCAGTACTTC. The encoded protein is CASSVPGQGSVEQYF.

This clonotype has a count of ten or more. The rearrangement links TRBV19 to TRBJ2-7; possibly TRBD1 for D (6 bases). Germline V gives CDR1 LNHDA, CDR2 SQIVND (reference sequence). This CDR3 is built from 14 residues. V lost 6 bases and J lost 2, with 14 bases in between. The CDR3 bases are TGTGCCAGTAGGACGGGACACGGCACCTACGAGCAGTACTTC. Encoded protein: CASRTGHGTYEQYF.

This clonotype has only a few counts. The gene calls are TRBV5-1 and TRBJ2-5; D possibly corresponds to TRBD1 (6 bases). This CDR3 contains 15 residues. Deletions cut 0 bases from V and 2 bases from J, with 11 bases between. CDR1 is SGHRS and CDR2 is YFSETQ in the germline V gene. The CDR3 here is CASSLGGQLQETQYF. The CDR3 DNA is TGCGCCAGCAGCTTGGGAGGACAGCTTCAAGAGACCCAGTACTTC.

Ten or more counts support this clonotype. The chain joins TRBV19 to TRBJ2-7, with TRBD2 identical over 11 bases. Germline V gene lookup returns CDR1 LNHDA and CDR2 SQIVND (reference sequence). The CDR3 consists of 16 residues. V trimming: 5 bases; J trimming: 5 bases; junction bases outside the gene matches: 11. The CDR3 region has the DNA TGTGCCAGTAGTCCTTGGACTAGCGGGTTCTCGGACGAGCAGTACTTC. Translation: CASSPWTSGFSDEQYF.

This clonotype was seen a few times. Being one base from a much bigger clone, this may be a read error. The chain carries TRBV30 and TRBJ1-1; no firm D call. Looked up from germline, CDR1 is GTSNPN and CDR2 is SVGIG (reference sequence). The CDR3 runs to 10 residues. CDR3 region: CAWSGGETFF. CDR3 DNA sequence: TGTGCCTGGAGTGGGGGTGAAACTTTCTTT.

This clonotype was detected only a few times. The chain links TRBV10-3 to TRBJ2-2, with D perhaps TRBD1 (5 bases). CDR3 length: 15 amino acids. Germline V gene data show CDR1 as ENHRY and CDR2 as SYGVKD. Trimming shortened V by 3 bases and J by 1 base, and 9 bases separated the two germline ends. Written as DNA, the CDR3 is TGTGCCATCAGTGACAGGGCTTGGAACACCGGGGAGCTGTTTTTT. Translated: CAISDRAWNTGELFF.

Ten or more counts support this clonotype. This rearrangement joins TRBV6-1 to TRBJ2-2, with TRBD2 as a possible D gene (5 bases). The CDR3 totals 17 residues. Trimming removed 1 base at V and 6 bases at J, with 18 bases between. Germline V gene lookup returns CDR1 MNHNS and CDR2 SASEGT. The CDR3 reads CASSEVSVAFLSGELFF. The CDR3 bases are TGTGCCAGCAGTGAAGTTAGCGTCGCGTTTTTGTCCGGGGAGCTGTTTTTT.

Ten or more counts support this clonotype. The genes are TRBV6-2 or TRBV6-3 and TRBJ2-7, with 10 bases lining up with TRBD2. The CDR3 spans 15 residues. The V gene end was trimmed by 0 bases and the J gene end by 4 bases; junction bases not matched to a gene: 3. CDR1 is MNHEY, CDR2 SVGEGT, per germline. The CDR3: CASSYSPSGRYEQYF. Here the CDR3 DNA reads TGTGCCAGCAGTTACTCGCCTAGCGGGAGATACGAGCAGTACTTC.

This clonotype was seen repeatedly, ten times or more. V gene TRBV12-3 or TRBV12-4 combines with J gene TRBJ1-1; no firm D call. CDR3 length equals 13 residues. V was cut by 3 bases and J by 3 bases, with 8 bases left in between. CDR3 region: CASSFRSYTEAFF. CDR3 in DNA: TGTGCCAGCAGTTTCCGGTCGTACACTGAAGCTTTCTTT.

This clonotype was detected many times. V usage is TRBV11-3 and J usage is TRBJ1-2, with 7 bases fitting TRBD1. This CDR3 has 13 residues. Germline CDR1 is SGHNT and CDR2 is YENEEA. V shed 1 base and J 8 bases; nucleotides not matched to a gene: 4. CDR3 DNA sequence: TGTGCCAGCAGCTTAGGGGGGACAGACGGCTACACCTTC. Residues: CASSLGGTDGYTF.

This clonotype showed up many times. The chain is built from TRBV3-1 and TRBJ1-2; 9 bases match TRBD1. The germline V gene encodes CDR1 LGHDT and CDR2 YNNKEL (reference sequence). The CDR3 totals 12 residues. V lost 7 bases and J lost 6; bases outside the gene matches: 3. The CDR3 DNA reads TGTGCCAGCACGGACAGGGGTCATGGCTACACCTTC. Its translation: CASTDRGHGYTF.

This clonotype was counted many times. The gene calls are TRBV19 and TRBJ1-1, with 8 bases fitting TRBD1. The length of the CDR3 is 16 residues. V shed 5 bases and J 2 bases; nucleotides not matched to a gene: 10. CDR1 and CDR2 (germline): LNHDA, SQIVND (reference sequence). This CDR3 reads CASSFVGDRPNTEAFF. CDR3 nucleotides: TGTGCCAGTAGTTTCGTGGGGGACAGGCCTAACACTGAAGCTTTCTTT.

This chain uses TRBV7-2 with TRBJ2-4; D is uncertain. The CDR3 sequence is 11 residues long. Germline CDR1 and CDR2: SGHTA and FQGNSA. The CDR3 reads CASEAKNIQYF. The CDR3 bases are TGTGCGTCAGAAGCCAAAAACATTCAGTACTTC.

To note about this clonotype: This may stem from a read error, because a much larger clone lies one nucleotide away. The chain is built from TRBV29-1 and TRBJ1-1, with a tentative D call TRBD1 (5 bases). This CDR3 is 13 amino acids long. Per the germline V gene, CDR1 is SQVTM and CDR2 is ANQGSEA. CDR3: CSVTGTVNAEAFF. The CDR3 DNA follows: TGCAGCGTGACCGGGACGGTGAACGCTGAAGCTTTCTTT.

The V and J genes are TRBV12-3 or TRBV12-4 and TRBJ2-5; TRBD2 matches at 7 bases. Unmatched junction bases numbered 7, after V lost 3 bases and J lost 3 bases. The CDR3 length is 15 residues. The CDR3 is CASSLASGGEETQYF. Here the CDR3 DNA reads TGTGCCAGCAGTTTGGCTAGCGGAGGGGAAGAGACCCAGTACTTC.

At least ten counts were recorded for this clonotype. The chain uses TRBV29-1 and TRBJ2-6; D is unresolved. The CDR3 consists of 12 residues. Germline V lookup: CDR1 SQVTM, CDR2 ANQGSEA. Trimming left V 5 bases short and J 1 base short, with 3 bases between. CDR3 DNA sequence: TGCAGCGTTCGGTCTGGGGCCAACGTCCTGACTTTC. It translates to CSVRSGANVLTF.

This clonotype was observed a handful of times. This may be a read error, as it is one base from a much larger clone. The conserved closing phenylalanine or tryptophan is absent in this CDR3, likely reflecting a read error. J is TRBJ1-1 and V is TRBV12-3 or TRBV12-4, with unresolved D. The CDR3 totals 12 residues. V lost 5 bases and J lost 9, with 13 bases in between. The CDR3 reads CASSPLIEKAFL. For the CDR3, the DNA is TGTGCCAGCAGTCCACTAATCGAAAAAGCTTTCCTT.

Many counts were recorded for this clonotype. The CDR3 DNA sequence: TGTGCCAGCAGTTATCGCCCCGGACAGGGGGAATTTCAGCCCCAGCATTTT. Protein product: CASSYRPGQGEFQPQHF. The V and J genes are TRBV6-2 or TRBV6-3 and TRBJ1-5, with 10 bases identical to TRBD1. The CDR3 loop spans 17 amino acids. V lost 3 bases to trimming and J lost 6 bases; unmatched junction nucleotides: 11. The germline V gene encodes CDR1 MNHEY and CDR2 SVGEGT.

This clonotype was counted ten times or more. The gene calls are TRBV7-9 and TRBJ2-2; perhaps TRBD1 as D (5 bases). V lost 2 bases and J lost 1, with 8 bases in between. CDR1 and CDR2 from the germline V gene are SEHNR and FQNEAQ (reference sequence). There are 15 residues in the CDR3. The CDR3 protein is CASSLYDRNTGELFF. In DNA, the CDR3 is TGTGCCAGCAGCTTATACGACAGGAACACCGGGGAGCTGTTTTTT.

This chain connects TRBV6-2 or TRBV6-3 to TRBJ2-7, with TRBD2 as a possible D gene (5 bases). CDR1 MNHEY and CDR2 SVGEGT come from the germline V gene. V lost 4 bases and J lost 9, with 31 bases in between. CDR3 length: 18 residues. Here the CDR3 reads CASSFLPGGAASLGRQYF. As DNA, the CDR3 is TGTGCCAGCAGTTTCCTCCCTGGCGGAGCGGCTTCCCTTGGACGGCAGTACTTC.

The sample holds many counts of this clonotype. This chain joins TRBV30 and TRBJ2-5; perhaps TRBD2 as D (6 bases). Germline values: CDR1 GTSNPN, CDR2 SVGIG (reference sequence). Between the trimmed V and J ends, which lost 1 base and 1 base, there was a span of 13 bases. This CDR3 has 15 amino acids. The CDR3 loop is CAWSAVTRAQETQYF. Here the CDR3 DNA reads TGTGCCTGGAGTGCAGTGACTAGAGCCCAAGAGACCCAGTACTTC.

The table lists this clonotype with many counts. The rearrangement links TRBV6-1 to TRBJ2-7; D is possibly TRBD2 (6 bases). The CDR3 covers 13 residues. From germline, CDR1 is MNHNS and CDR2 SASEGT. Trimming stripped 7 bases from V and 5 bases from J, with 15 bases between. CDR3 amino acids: CASTPRGTNEQYF. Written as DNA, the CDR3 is TGTGCCAGCACCCCTCGCGGGACCAACGAGCAGTACTTC.

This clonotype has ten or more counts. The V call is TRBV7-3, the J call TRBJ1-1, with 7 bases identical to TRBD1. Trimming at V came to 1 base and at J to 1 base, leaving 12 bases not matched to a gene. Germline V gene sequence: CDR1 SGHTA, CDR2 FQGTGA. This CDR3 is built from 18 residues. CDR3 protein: CASSLSRGTVRGNTEAFF. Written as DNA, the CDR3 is TGTGCCAGCAGCTTAAGTCGGGGGACAGTTAGAGGGAACACTGAAGCTTTCTTT.

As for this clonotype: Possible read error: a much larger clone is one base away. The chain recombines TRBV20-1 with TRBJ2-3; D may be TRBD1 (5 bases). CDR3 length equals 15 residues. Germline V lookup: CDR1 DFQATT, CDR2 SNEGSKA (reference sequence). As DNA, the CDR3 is TGCAGTGCTACCCCTGGAGCGAGCCTGACAGATACGCGGTATTTT. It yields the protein CSATPGASLTDTRYF.

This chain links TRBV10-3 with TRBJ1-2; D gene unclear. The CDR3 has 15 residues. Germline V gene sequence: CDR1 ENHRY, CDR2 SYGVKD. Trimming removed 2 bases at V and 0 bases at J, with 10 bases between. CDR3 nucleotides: TGTGCCATCAGTGAGCCCGGACGGGCTAACTATGGCTACACCTTC. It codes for CAISEPGRANYGYTF.